This entry describes one T cell receptor beta chain. Its antigen is as yet unknown. These data are taken from a study of cytomegalovirus exposure and HLA in healthy donors. Study findings and constraints: For presence/absence analyses, sequencing depth was assumed to be roughly uniform across donors. Researchers counted around 160 TCR beta chains as cytomegalovirus-associated. Only CMV serostatus was available as immune exposure information.

The CDR3 runs to 15 residues. Germline assignment: CDR1 LNHDA and CDR2 SQIVND (reference sequence). V was shortened by 4 bases and J by 3 bases, with 13 bases between the two germline ends. 13 Jbeta primers and 60 Vbeta primers were used for the PCR. Authors' processing steps: Later, an analysis found 75 million to 100 million unique TCR beta chains, and around 12 million of these were shared. The data were produced by immunoSEQ multiplex PCR, yet TCRdb's version contains in-frame clones alone and is incomplete. The V and J calls and clone size were taken over from that table, and D and trimming were inferred from the DNA. This sample yields 100,000 to 150,000 clones, of which less than 80% are seen a single time; 4% belongs to the top ten.

The sample consisted of PBMCs. The receptor was derived from a man aged 35 to 55 in good health and CMV-seropositive. The V gene is TRBV19, the J gene TRBJ1-5; D gene ambiguous. The CDR3 DNA is TGTGCCAGTAGTACTCCCCCAGGACTCAATCAGCCCCAGCATTTT. Encoded protein: CASSTPPGLNQPQHF. The complete variable domain, with remaining parts taken from reference TRBV19 and TRBJ1-5, reads DGGITQSPKYLFRKEGQNVTLSCEQNLNHDAMYWYRQDPGQGLRLIYYSQIVNDFQKGDIAEGYSVSREKKESFPLTVTSAQKNPTAFYLCASSTPPGLNQPQHFGDGTRLSIL.